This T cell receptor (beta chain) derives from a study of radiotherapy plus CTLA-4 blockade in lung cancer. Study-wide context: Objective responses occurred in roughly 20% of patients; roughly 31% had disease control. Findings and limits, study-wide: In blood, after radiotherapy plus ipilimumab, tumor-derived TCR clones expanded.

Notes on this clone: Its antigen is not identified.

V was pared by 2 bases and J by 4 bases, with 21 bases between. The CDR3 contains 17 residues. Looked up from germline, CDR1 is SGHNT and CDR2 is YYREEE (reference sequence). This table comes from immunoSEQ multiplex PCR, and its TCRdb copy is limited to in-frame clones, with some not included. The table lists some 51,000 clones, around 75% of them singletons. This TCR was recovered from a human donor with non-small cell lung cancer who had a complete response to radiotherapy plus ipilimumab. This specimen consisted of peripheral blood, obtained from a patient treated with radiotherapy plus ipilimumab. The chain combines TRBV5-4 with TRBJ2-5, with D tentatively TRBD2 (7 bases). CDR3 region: CASSFGGRGQRGETQYF. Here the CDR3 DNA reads TGTGCCAGCAGCTTCGGGGGGCGGGGGCAAAGGGGAGAGACCCAGTACTTC.